What follows describes a single TCR beta chain. Its antigen specificity is not known. No base qualities exist here, and no much larger clone lies one base off it. This sample is part of a study of cytomegalovirus exposure and HLA in healthy donors listed by TCRdb under 2017. With regard to the full study: In an earlier analysis of some 550 of the donors, around 290 Gb of sequence data and just under 120 million unique TCR beta sequences from 180 million or so T cells were reported. An early release covering just under 650 HLA-typed donors comprised roughly 300 gigabases of sequencing data and tens of millions of unique TCR sequences. Among the 398 genotyped donors, 75% to 90% belonged to the genetic ancestry cluster associated with self-reported Caucasian donors. The study aimed to test whether signatures of past pathogen exposure could be identified by cataloging public T cell receptors. The study profiled the T cell repertoires of more than 500 subjects by immunosequencing and related them to cytomegalovirus serostatus. A separate validation cohort of more than 100 different subjects was used in addition to the approximately 640-subject first cohort. To predict cytomegalovirus infection status, the study brought together high-throughput TCR immunosequencing, statistical association of individual TCRs with disease status, and machine learning. To study patterns of TCR occurrence, a later analysis re-analyzed previously published TCR beta repertoires from several hundred donors and added high-resolution HLA genotyping. Rather than drawing on any new phenotypic data, the later analysis identified candidate immune exposures from TCR beta sequences and the way those sequences occurred across donors. An earlier analysis of around 580 of the donors used high-throughput TCR beta sequencing to judge whether each TCR beta V gene segment behaved as functional or pseudogenic. Alongside the repertoire data, information on donor age, sex, ethnicity and CMV serostatus was compiled. A later genetic analysis took genome-wide SNP genotypes for about three fifths of the 666 donors and used that subset as a discovery cohort. Every repertoire in the discovery cohort had been generated on one and the same sequencing platform. HLA typing covered class I and class II loci at four-digit resolution. The number of donors typed differed by locus, with 629-630 for A, B, C, DRB1 and DQB1, over 500 for DQA1, nearly 610 for DPA1, and approximately 470 for DPB1. Because of strong linkage in the cohort, roughly five DR-DQ haplotypes were treated as single units for association and clustering. Across about 380 genotyped donors of the cohort, an average of about 240,000 unique TCR beta nucleotide sequences per donor were sequenced, and 15% to 20% of those sequences were non-productive. What the study reported, not specific to this receptor: Because counts were too low, 15 to 20 rarely observed V segments, including chromosome 9 orphons, were excluded from the earlier analysis of 587 of the donors. In a later analysis, the rate of TCR association differed among HLA loci, with DRB1 alleles having the most associated TCRs and HLA-C alleles having the fewest. A later analysis reported that several top co-occurrence clusters appeared linked to parvovirus B19, influenza, CMV and Epstein-Barr virus. In vitro tests confirmed that a few of the cytomegalovirus-associated TCR beta chains recognize cytomegalovirus antigens. The classifier was reported to diagnose cytomegalovirus status with high specificity and sensitivity in both the original cohort and the validation cohort. In a later analysis, HLA-associated TCR beta chains showed more clonal expansion and lower generation probabilities than non-associated chains that were equally common. Roughly uniform sequencing depth across donors was assumed in presence/absence analyses, although this assumption may not hold. In the study, 150 to 200 TCR beta chains were listed as associated with cytomegalovirus. The 87-base-pair reads could not distinguish some IMGT-functional V segments, including TRBV6-2 and TRBV6-3, so those segments were excluded. HLA typing was unavailable for some donors at each locus, so association tests used only the typed subset. A further reported finding was that TCR beta sequences accurately predicted the HLA-A and HLA-B alleles for most subjects in the first cohort. Broadly in line with IMGT annotations, most TCR beta V segments showed up in productive rearrangements about 90% or about 30% of the time in an earlier analysis of around 550 of the donors. In a later analysis, around 17,000 TCR beta sequences were associated with specific HLA alleles at a false discovery rate of 0.05. CMV serostatus was the only immune exposure information available for the cohort. In this cohort, only TCR beta chains were sequenced, and detectable features were limited by the absence of alpha or paired-chain data. In a later analysis, most CMV-associated TCR beta chains were found to appear HLA-restricted, with HLA associations seemingly driven largely by CMV exposure. The sequencing pipeline was judged likely to have produced a cluster of highly shared sequence variants as a technical artifact. V-gene and J-gene trimming of TCR beta chains was associated with a missense DCLRE1C variant in a later genetic analysis, and the association was replicated in an independent cohort. The authors suggested that the approach could potentially be extended to other disease states and immunological phenotypes. Most TCR sequences were seen in very few donors, while some public TCRs were found in many individuals. Correlated functional status among segregating V segments might reflect linkage disequilibrium, but an unknown experimental factor could not be ruled out. According to a later genetic analysis, donors in an Asian-associated ancestry cluster had fewer N-insertions in productive TCRs than the approximately 650-donor mean. Strong co-occurrence of HLA alleles, especially DR and DQ, made assigning TCR associations to individual alleles difficult.

In total, approximately 610 healthy bone marrow donors made up the cohort. All cohort members were sampled while nominally healthy, although unrecorded immune exposures were likely present. The donor was CMV seropositive and was included in the group of around 300 seropositive cohort members. A peripheral blood sample was provided by each donor, and peripheral blood mononuclear cells were used for TCR beta sequencing. Genomic DNA extraction from the blood cell samples was performed with the Qiagen DNeasy Blood Extraction Kit. CDR1 and CDR2, looked up from the germline V gene (reference sequence), are LNHDA and SQIVND. The V end gives up 5 bases and the J end 0 bases, leaving 4 bases in the junction not matched to a gene. Including cysteine and phenylalanine, the CDR3 has 15 amino acids. The only DNA kept is the CDR3, 45 bases in frame from the first base. Library preparation was by the immunoSEQ multiplex PCR assay. For the multiplex PCR, a mixture combining 60 forward primers for TCR Vbeta segments and 13 reverse primers for TCR Jbeta segments was used. A multiplex PCR assay on genomic DNA amplified the CDR3 region of rearranged TCR beta genes. The amplified TCR beta libraries were sequenced on the Illumina HiSeq System as 87-base-pair reads. As for how the authors treated the data: Across the roughly 670 repertoires, a later analysis counted around 80 million unique TCR beta chains, 8.5 million to 12 million of which were shared by at least two donors. To remove PCR and sequencing errors, raw reads were error-corrected and collapsed into unique sequences using a nearest-neighbor algorithm that merged closely related sequences. To assign V, D and J gene segments, CDR3 sequences were aligned to IMGT reference sequences. For a sequence to be retained, a match of at least six nucleotides was required to both a V gene segment and a J gene segment. Rearrangements were classified as productive when the CDR3 lacked stop codons and remained in frame with V and J, and all other rearrangements were classified as non-productive. Following IMGT convention, CDR3 was defined as the stretch from the second conserved V-encoded cysteine up to the conserved J-encoded phenylalanine. In an earlier analysis of around 600 of the donors, sequences lacking an unambiguous match to a single V gene segment were excluded. An earlier analysis of a few hundred of the donors called V segments functional above 56.7% productive rearrangements and segregating when the between-donor standard deviation exceeded 5%. A statistical classification framework was built to diagnose cytomegalovirus status from the catalog of TCR beta chain sequences. In a later analysis, V and J genes were assigned by comparing TCR nucleotide sequences against IMGT/GENE-DB human TR gene sequences. In a later analysis, CDR3 sequences and most-parsimonious VDJ recombination scenarios were assigned using the TCRdist pipeline. A later analysis defined each TCR beta chain by its CDR3 amino acid sequence plus V-gene family, and excluded reads lacking a unique V-gene family. In a later analysis, around 600 highly shared, low-generation-probability nucleotide sequences were removed to address suspected cross-contamination and a sequencing artifact. In a later analysis, a clonal expansion index was calculated for each public chain from normalized within-repertoire ranks of inferred template counts. In a later analysis, generation probabilities were computed with a VDJ recombination model fitted to out-of-frame rearrangements, and the resulting probabilities were checked against IGoR. In a later analysis, TCR-TCR, TCR-HLA and TCR-CMV co-occurrence was scored with hypergeometric tests, and a repertoire-size bias correction was applied to TCR pairs. False discovery rates were estimated in a later analysis by permuting HLA or CMV assignments 20 times. A later analysis grouped co-occurring TCRs with DBSCAN, adding TCRdist sequence similarity when clustering within HLA-allele-positive subsets. For co-occurrence clustering, repertoires with fewer than 30,000 or more than 120,000 public chains were excluded, along with roughly 5 repertoires with anomalous nucleotide sharing. Imported from immuneACCESS, the table was reduced by TCRdb to in-frame sequences with V and J called. These copies leave out some clones; in studies compared against another copy, an unresolved V gene accounts for under half, and the cause of the remainder is not known. V and J calls and clone size are given by that table; D and trimming were obtained from the DNA. The sample data list about 160,000 clones, and around 77% of these were observed just once. Jointly, the top ten make up 3.7% of the sample.

The sample consisted of PBMCs. The sequence links TRBV19 to TRBJ1-3, with 7 bases in between that match TRBD1. The sequence came from a man aged 25 to 40 in good health and CMV-seropositive. The DNA sequence is TGTGCCAGTAGTGTGGGACAGCTCTCTGGAAACACCATATATTTT. Translated, it gives CASSVGQLSGNTIYF.